Below, 11 T cell receptor beta chains from the same sample are listed, as sequenced in a study of T-cell reconstitution after alpha-beta-depleted transplantation in children. Unique molecular identifiers tagged the TCRbeta library. TCRdb used MiXCR to reprocess the PCR reads, holding one entry per CDR3 protein. There are 200,000 to 250,000 distinct CDR3 sequences in the sample; just under 8.5% occur only once, and approximately 6.3% lies in the top ten. Sample: PBMCs, mostly from graft donor cells, taken 180 days after TCRalphabeta/CD19-depleted stem cell transplant. These receptors all come from a male patient aged 10-17 years who had a stem cell transplant for acute lymphoblastic leukemia, so the T cells may come from the graft donor.

This clonotype was seen repeatedly, ten times or more. This CDR3 is CASSLRFPGYTF. In DNA, the CDR3 is TGTGCCAGCAGCTTACGCTTCCCAGGCTACACCTTC. This chain links TRBV7-2 with TRBJ1-2; D ambiguous. The germline CDR1 and CDR2 sequences are SGHTA and FQGNSA. V lost 2 bases, J lost 8 bases, and 9 bases lay in between. The CDR3 sequence is 12 residues long.

This clonotype was seen repeatedly, ten times or more. V and J are TRBV25-1 and TRBJ1-1; TRBD1 is a possible D gene (5 bases). The CDR3 has 12 amino acids. Trimming removed 4 bases at V and 11 bases at J, with 14 bases between. The germline gives CDR1 MGHDK, CDR2 SYGVNS. The CDR3 reads CASSVGGKMAFF. The DNA for the CDR3 is TGTGCCAGCAGTGTTGGGGGAAAGATGGCTTTCTTT.

The rearrangement links TRBV10-3 to TRBJ1-2; 8 bases agree with TRBD1. There are 15 residues in the CDR3. The germline gives CDR1 ENHRY, CDR2 SYGVKD. The ends lost 6 bases at V and 6 bases at J; junction bases unmatched: 12. The DNA for the CDR3 is TGTGCCATCAGCAAGGGGGCAGGGGGCGCGGATGGCTACACCTTC. Translated: CAISKGAGGADGYTF.

At least ten counts were recorded for this clonotype. The chain has TRBV4-3 and TRBJ1-1, with D uncertain. This CDR3 has 15 amino acids. Germline CDR1 is LGHNA and CDR2 is YSLEER. Trimming cost V 0 bases and J 4 bases, with 12 bases left between them. The CDR3 here is CASSQDFVGGTEAFF. The CDR3 DNA follows: TGCGCCAGCAGCCAAGATTTTGTGGGAGGCACTGAAGCTTTCTTT.

This clonotype was detected ten times or more. This chain's CDR3 is CASSDRDRVENSPLHF. CDR3 DNA: TGTGCCAGCAGCGACCGGGACAGGGTCGAAAATTCACCCCTCCACTTT. This chain joins TRBV7-9 and TRBJ1-6; 9 nucleotides match TRBD1. Germline loops: CDR1 SEHNR, CDR2 FQNEAQ (reference sequence). V lost 5 bases, J lost 7 bases, and 9 bases stayed unmatched. The CDR3 length is 16 residues.

This clonotype was found many times. The chain joins TRBV10-3 to TRBJ2-2, with 7 bases fitting TRBD1. The CDR3 contains 16 residues. J lost 1 base, V lost 4 bases, and 6 bases had no gene match. The germline CDR1 and CDR2 sequences are ENHRY and SYGVKD. As DNA, the CDR3 is TGTGCCATCAGTGGACAGGGTCAGCGGAACACCGGGGAGCTGTTTTTT. It yields the protein CAISGQGQRNTGELFF.

For this clonotype: It may be a read error: a sequence one base away is much more abundant. In nucleotides, the CDR3 is TGTGCCAGCAGTTTCGCGGGGTCGCTCTCCTACAATGAGCAGTTCTTC. Its translation is CASSFAGSLSYNEQFF. The rearrangement joins TRBV12-3 or TRBV12-4 to TRBJ2-1; possible D gene TRBD2, 6 bases. The V end lost 3 bases, the J end lost 0 bases, and 12 bases lay between the germline ends. This CDR3 is built from 16 residues.

The table lists this clonotype with many counts. The V call is TRBV9, the J call TRBJ1-2, with D uncertain. This CDR3 is 12 amino acids long. Germline lookup yields CDR1 SGDLS and CDR2 YYNGEE. V was pared by 4 bases and J by 2 bases, with 6 bases between. This CDR3 is CASSPPNYGYTF. CDR3 bases: TGTGCCAGCAGCCCCCCGAACTATGGCTACACCTTC.

This clonotype appeared many times. The chain carries TRBV3-1 and TRBJ1-1; perhaps TRBD1 as D (6 bases). This CDR3 is built from 13 residues. Deletions cut 1 base from V and 9 bases from J, with 12 bases between. Germline V gene sequence: CDR1 LGHDT, CDR2 YNNKEL (reference sequence). The CDR3 DNA reads as TGTGCCAGCAGCCAAGGGACAGCCGCCCAAGCTTTCTTT. It encodes CASSQGTAAQAFF.

CDR3 coding DNA: TGTGCCAGCTCACCACGAAAGGTCCTGGGAGAAGAGACCCAGTACTTC. This sequence encodes CASSPRKVLGEETQYF. The rearrangement uses TRBV18 and TRBJ2-5; tentatively, D is TRBD2 (5 bases). CDR1 is KGHSH, CDR2 LQKENI, per germline. There are 16 residues in the CDR3. Trimming took off 1 base at V and 3 bases at J, with 15 bases between the two ends.

This clonotype appeared many times. The genes are TRBV3-1 and TRBJ1-2; 11 nucleotides align to TRBD1. V shed 1 base and J 6 bases; nucleotides not matched to a gene: 4. The CDR3 is made up of 15 amino acids. Per germline, CDR1 LGHDT and CDR2 YNNKEL (reference sequence). This chain's CDR3 is CASSQGGDRGNGYTF. CDR3 nucleotide sequence: TGTGCCAGCAGCCAAGGAGGGGACAGGGGGAATGGCTACACCTTC.